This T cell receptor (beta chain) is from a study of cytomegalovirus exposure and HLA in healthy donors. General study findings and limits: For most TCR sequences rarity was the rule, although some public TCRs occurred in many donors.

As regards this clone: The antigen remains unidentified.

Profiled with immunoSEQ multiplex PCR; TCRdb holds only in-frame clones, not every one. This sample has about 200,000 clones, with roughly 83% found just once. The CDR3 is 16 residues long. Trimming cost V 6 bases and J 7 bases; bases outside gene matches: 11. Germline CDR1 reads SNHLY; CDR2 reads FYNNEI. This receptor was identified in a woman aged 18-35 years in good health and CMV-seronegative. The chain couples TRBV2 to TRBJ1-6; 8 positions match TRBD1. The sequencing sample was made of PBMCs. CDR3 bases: TGTGCCAGCAGGAGGACAGGGCTCATTGCCAATTCACCCCTCCACTTT. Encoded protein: CASRRTGLIANSPLHF.